These 15 T cell receptor beta chains were all obtained from the same sample, sequenced in a study of blood T cells in healthy people across ages. A second PCR, run for roughly 7 to 12 cycles, used a sample-barcoded 5' primer plus a J-beta primer mix. Each CDR3 protein gets one entry after TCRdb re-called the 5' RACE reads with MiXCR. The table shows about 1.7 million distinct CDR3 sequences, with approximately 28% occurring only once. The sample was blood. Receptors originate from a woman aged 25 to 39 in good health.

This clonotype was counted once. V is TRBV20-1 and J is TRBJ2-5; D remains ambiguous. Looked up from germline, CDR1 is DFQATT and CDR2 is SNEGSKA (reference sequence). The CDR3 is 14 amino acids. V lost 3 bases to trimming and J lost 5 bases, with 16 bases between them. The CDR3 here is CSASEGSNRETQYF. CDR3 DNA sequence: TGCAGTGCTAGCGAAGGCTCAAATCGGGAGACCCAGTACTTC.

This clonotype was found a few times. A clone one base away is much larger, so this may be a read error. The J gene is TRBJ2-7, the V gene TRBV20-1; possible D gene TRBD2, 6 bases. The J call may not be correct, given that the DNA end is closer to TRBJ2-5. The germline CDR1 and CDR2 sequences are DFQATT and SNEGSKA (reference sequence). This CDR3 region has 14 residues. CDR3 protein: CSASYGTEGETQYF. In nucleotides, the CDR3 is TGCAGTGCTAGCTACGGGACGGAGGGGGAGACCCAGTACTTC.

The chain is built from TRBV30 and TRBJ2-2, with D possibly matching TRBD1 (5 bases). From germline, CDR1 is GTSNPN and CDR2 SVGIG (reference sequence). The CDR3 totals 12 residues. The V gene lost 5 bases and the J gene lost 5 bases, with 9 bases spanning the gap. The CDR3: CAWAQETGELFF. In nucleotides, the CDR3 is TGTGCCTGGGCACAGGAGACCGGGGAGCTGTTTTTT.

This clonotype was seen only a few times. V and J are TRBV7-9 and TRBJ2-5; 7 bases are a match to TRBD1. CDR1 is SEHNR, CDR2 FQNEAQ, per germline (reference sequence). CDR3 size: 12 residues. The V segment lost 5 bases and the J segment 7 bases; nucleotides outside the gene matches: 4. The CDR3 protein is CASSGDSRTQYF. The CDR3 DNA follows: TGTGCCAGCAGCGGGGACAGTCGGACCCAGTACTTC.

This rearrangement joins TRBV12-3 or TRBV12-4 to TRBJ2-3, with D perhaps given as TRBD1 or TRBD2 (6 bases each). The CDR3 loop spans 17 amino acids. V was clipped by 6 bases and J by 2 bases, with 21 bases between them. The chain's CDR3 is CASSPKGGYRSTDTQYF. Here the CDR3 DNA reads TGTGCCAGCAGCCCCAAGGGGGGTTACAGATCCACAGATACGCAGTATTTT.

This clonotype was picked up a small number of times. The chain is built from TRBV3-1 and TRBJ1-4; 10 bases fit TRBD1. Germline V lookup: CDR1 LGHDT, CDR2 YNNKEL (reference sequence). The CDR3 spans 16 residues. J gave up 8 bases and V 2 bases, and 8 bases lay outside the gene matches. The CDR3 region is CASSQSGTGDSEKLFF. CDR3 nucleotides: TGTGCCAGCAGCCAATCCGGGACAGGGGACTCCGAAAAACTGTTTTTT. The full variable domain, with the rest looked up from reference TRBV3-1 and TRBJ1-4, is DTAVSQTPKYLVTQMGNDKSIKCEQNLGHDTMYWYKQDSKKFLKIMFSYNNKELIINETVPNRFSPKSPDKAHLNLHINSLELGDSAVYFCASSQSGTGDSEKLFFGSGTQLSVL.

This clonotype appeared a single time. The gene calls are TRBV18 and TRBJ1-1; 7 bases line up with TRBD1. Losses at the gene ends were 4 bases for V and 4 bases for J; bases not matched to a gene: 12. This CDR3 region has 16 residues. Looked up from germline, CDR1 is KGHSH and CDR2 is LQKENI. The CDR3 coding sequence is TGTGCCAGCTCACACCAAAGACAGGGTAGAGCCACTGAAGCTTTCTTT. Its translation: CASSHQRQGRATEAFF.

CDR3 nucleotides: TGTGCCAGCACCCCCTTTGAGGACAGGCCGTTGGGCGGCTACACCTTC. Protein: CASTPFEDRPLGGYTF. V is TRBV7-9 and J is TRBJ1-2, with TRBD1 matching 7 bases. V lost 7 bases to trimming and J lost 8 bases; unmatched junction nucleotides: 19. The CDR3 is 16 amino acids. Germline CDR1 reads SEHNR; CDR2 reads FQNEAQ (reference sequence).

This clonotype appeared a few times. The chain has TRBV6-2 or TRBV6-3 and TRBJ2-1; D call uncertain. V was cut by 2 bases and J by 5 bases, with 10 bases left in between. The V gene's germline CDR1 is MNHEY and CDR2 SVGEGT. The CDR3 spans 14 residues. CDR3 region: CASSYPALDNEQFF. The CDR3 DNA sequence: TGTGCCAGCAGTTACCCGGCTCTAGACAATGAGCAGTTCTTC.

The CDR3 nucleotides read TGTGCCAGCACCGAGGGACATCGCTACGAGCAGTACTTC. It translates to CASTEGHRYEQYF. J is TRBJ2-7 and V is TRBV11-2; a weak D match, TRBD1 (6 bases). Germline V gives CDR1 SGHAT, CDR2 FQNNGV. CDR3 length equals 13 residues. Trimming removed 7 bases at V and 3 bases at J, with 13 bases between. The full variable domain, completed using reference TRBV11-2 and TRBJ2-7, is EAGVAQSPRYKIIEKRQSVAFWCNPISGHATLYWYQQILGQGPKLLIQFQNNGVVDDSQLPKDRFSAERLKGVDSTLKIQPAKLEDSAVYLCASTEGHRYEQYFGPGTRLTVT.

With regard to this clonotype: Compared with germline, one end of the junction differs, possibly owing to a read error. The rearrangement uses TRBV6-1 and TRBJ2-7, with 10 positions matching TRBD2. This CDR3 has 15 residues. Per germline, CDR1 MNHNS and CDR2 SASEGT. The CDR3: CPSSAGTSVSYEQYF. For the CDR3, the DNA is TGTCCCAGCAGCGCCGGGACTAGCGTTTCCTACGAGCAGTACTTC.

This clonotype was recorded a few times. V and J are TRBV2 and TRBJ2-1, with D hard to call. Trimming removed 4 bases from V and 0 bases from J, with 7 bases in between. This CDR3 contains 14 residues. The germline CDR1 and CDR2 sequences are SNHLY and FYNNEI. CDR3 in amino acids: CASSGRSSYNEQFF. In DNA form, the CDR3 reads TGTGCCAGCAGTGGGAGAAGCTCCTACAATGAGCAGTTCTTC. The full variable domain, with the rest looked up from reference TRBV2 and TRBJ2-1, is EPEVTQTPSHQVTQMGQEVILRCVPISNHLYFYWYRQILGQKVEFLVSFYNNEISEKSEIFDDQFSVERPDGSNFTLKIRSTKLEDSAMYFCASSGRSSYNEQFFGPGTRLTVL.

The chain has TRBV4-1 and TRBJ2-3; the D is unclear. Per the germline V gene, CDR1 is MGHRA and CDR2 is YSYEKL. This CDR3 comprises 17 residues. V was shortened by 3 bases and J by 4 bases, with 20 bases between the two germline ends. CDR3 region: CASSHPGRSLGSDTQYF. CDR3 nucleotides: TGCGCCAGCAGCCATCCTGGGCGTAGCTTGGGGTCAGATACGCAGTATTTT.

The chain combines TRBV30 with TRBJ1-1, with D uncertain. The V gene lost 4 bases and the J gene lost 4 bases, with 13 bases spanning the gap. The CDR3 extends over 13 amino acids. Looked up from germline, CDR1 is GTSNPN and CDR2 is SVGIG (reference sequence). The CDR3 protein is CAWNKGSSTEAFF. The CDR3 DNA sequence: TGTGCCTGGAACAAGGGTTCATCCACTGAAGCTTTCTTT.

This clonotype was found many times. In DNA, the CDR3 is TGCGCCAGCAGCGACCCGGACTTAAGCTCCTACGAGCAGTACTTC. It is translated as CASSDPDLSSYEQYF. The genes are TRBV5-1 and TRBJ2-7; tentative D call: TRBD2 (5 bases). Germline V CDR1 and CDR2: SGHRS, YFSETQ. The length of the CDR3 is 15 residues. V was clipped by 4 bases and J by 0 bases, with 14 bases between them.